This T cell receptor (beta chain) was identified during a study of cytomegalovirus exposure and HLA in healthy donors (dated by TCRdb to between 2016 and 2019). In terms of the full investigation: According to a later analysis, the 120 or so validation repertoires were produced on the same platform as the 680 or so repertoires of the first cohort. Besides the first cohort of more than 650 subjects, a separate validation cohort made up of roughly 130 different subjects was used. High-throughput TCR immunosequencing, statistical association of individual TCRs with disease status, and machine learning were combined to predict cytomegalovirus infection status. The study aimed to test whether cataloging public T cell receptors could reveal signatures of past pathogen exposure.

About this clone itself: The antigen it binds to is not known. The input lacks base qualities; no much larger clone sits a single base away.

Library preparation used the immunoSEQ multiplex PCR assay. The original methods were these. A statistical classification framework was built for diagnosing cytomegalovirus status from the catalog of TCR beta chain sequences. TCRdb provides this immuneACCESS table in a form limited to in-frame rearrangements. Some clones are lacking; in checked studies, under half of them reflect an unresolved V gene, and why the rest are absent is not known. V and J calls and clone size follow that table, whereas D and trimming were derived from the DNA. This sample comprises about 200,000 clones, 86% of them detected only once. The ten top clones hold roughly 1.6% of the sample. The investigation overall reported the following: The authors suggested that the approach could potentially be extended to other disease states and immunological phenotypes. The classifier was reported to diagnose cytomegalovirus status with high specificity and sensitivity in both the original and validation cohorts. Most TCR sequences were observed very rarely across donors, whereas some public TCRs were present in many individuals. The study gave a list of 150 to 200 TCR beta chains associated with cytomegalovirus. A few of the identified cytomegalovirus-associated TCR beta chains were confirmed in vitro to be specific for cytomegalovirus antigens. Subsequent analysis determined that TCRs grouped into clusters in the first cohort also showed a tendency toward co-occurrence across the 130 or so validation repertoires, and roughly 95% of cluster scores exceeded 0. A later analysis had no HLA typing for the validation cohort, so co-occurrence there was scored across all 130 or so repertoires.

Donors formed part of the validation cohort, which comprised some 120 subjects and was distinct from the first cohort of under 850 subjects. This clonotype originated in a woman between 18 and 29 years old in good health and CMV-seronegative. Sequenced input: PBMCs.

This receptor carries the CDR3 CASSETGMSTEAFF. The bases read TGTGCCAGCAGTGAGACAGGGATGAGTACTGAAGCTTTCTTT. In this chain, TRBV25-1 is recombined with TRBJ1-1, with TRBD1 matching 7 junction bases. The CDR3, cysteine through phenylalanine, is 14 amino acids long. Only the CDR3 part of the read is kept: 42 bases, read in frame from the first base. After removal of 3 bases from V and 5 bases from J, the junction retains 6 bases not matched to a gene. CDR1 and CDR2, looked up from the germline V gene, are MGHDK and SYGVNS. The CDR3, completed at both ends by the reference TRBV25-1 and TRBJ1-1 genes, gives the full variable domain EADIYQTPRYLVIGTGKKITLECSQTMGHDKMYWYQQDPGMELHLIHYSYGVNSTEKGDLSSESTVSRIRTEHFPLTLESARPSHTSQYLCASSETGMSTEAFFGQGTRLTVV.